The 26 T cell receptor beta chains listed next were all sequenced from one sample in a study of T cells in localized non-small cell lung cancer. Generated by immunoSEQ multiplex PCR, the TCRdb table keeps only in-frame clones and is missing some. The sample records 45,000 to 55,000 clones, 86% being singletons. The sequencing used peripheral blood, collected before any cancer treatment. Receptors were obtained from a male donor older than 55 with stage III squamous cell lung carcinoma.

The genes are TRBV5-1 and TRBJ2-7; TRBD1 aligns across 8 bases. Germline V lookup: CDR1 SGHRS, CDR2 YFSETQ. The CDR3 length is 14 residues. V lost 7 bases, J lost 3 bases, and 9 bases stayed unmatched. CDR3 sequence: CASGTGQAYYEQYF. In DNA form, the CDR3 reads TGCGCCAGCGGGACGGGACAGGCGTACTACGAGCAGTACTTC.

The genes are TRBV14 and TRBJ1-1; TRBD1 matches 7 bases. Germline CDR1 SGHDN, CDR2 FVKESK. With V trimmed by 3 bases and J by 1 base, 5 bases remained unmatched. CDR3 length: 15 residues. The CDR3 here is CASSHRTGPNTEAFF. In DNA, the CDR3 is TGTGCCAGCAGCCACCGGACAGGCCCGAACACTGAAGCTTTCTTT.

This clone was seen only once. DNA of the CDR3: TGCGCCAGCAATCCCACCAACTATGCCAATGAGCAGTTCTTC. Amino acids: CASNPTNYANEQFF. The chain couples TRBV5-1 to TRBJ2-1; D is ambiguous. Deletions cut 6 bases from V and 6 bases from J, with 16 bases between. The CDR3 sequence is 14 residues long. Germline values: CDR1 SGHRS, CDR2 YFSETQ.

The chain has TRBV12-5 and TRBJ1-1; D is uncertain. With 1 base removed from V and 6 bases from J, the gap between germline ends came to 6 bases. The CDR3 covers 12 residues. Germline loops: CDR1 LGHNT, CDR2 FRNRAP. CDR3 nucleotide sequence: TGTGCTAGTGGTTTGGGCACCCCTGAAGCTTTCTTT. The encoded protein is CASGLGTPEAFF.

The rearrangement joins TRBV6-5 to TRBJ2-7; D is possibly TRBD2 (6 bases). Germline V CDR1 and CDR2: MNHEY, SVGAGI. This CDR3 has 15 residues. V gave up 10 bases and J gave up 5 bases, with 24 bases separating them. The CDR3 here is CAISISGGRIDEQYF. The CDR3 DNA is TGTGCCATCTCCATTAGCGGCGGACGGATAGACGAGCAGTACTTC.

The V call is TRBV19, the J call TRBJ2-1; 8 bases are shared with TRBD1. The V segment lost 6 bases and the J segment 6 bases; nucleotides outside the gene matches: 10. In germline, CDR1 is LNHDA, CDR2 SQIVND (reference sequence). The CDR3 sequence is 15 residues long. This CDR3 is CASRVQAGGINEQFF. As DNA, the CDR3 is TGTGCCAGTAGAGTCCAGGCAGGGGGCATCAATGAGCAGTTCTTC.

This sequence joins TRBV9 and TRBJ2-7, with TRBD2 matching over 11 bases. Trimming took 4 bases from V and 2 from J; bases not matched to a gene: 5. The CDR3 has 15 residues. Germline assignment: CDR1 SGDLS and CDR2 YYNGEE. The CDR3 DNA follows: TGTGCCAGCAGCCCATCACTAGCGGGAGCCTACGAGCAGTACTTC. It codes for CASSPSLAGAYEQYF.

The rearrangement joins TRBV28 to TRBJ1-1, with 8 bases lining up with TRBD1. CDR1 is MDHEN, CDR2 SYDVKM, per germline. This CDR3 comprises 13 residues. V lost 10 bases, J lost 1 base, and 5 bases stayed unmatched. The DNA of the CDR3 is TGTGCCATGTCCGGGACAGGGAACACTGAAGCTTTCTTT. Residues: CAMSGTGNTEAFF.

The V call is TRBV21-1, the J call TRBJ2-7. TRBV21-1 is a pseudogene locus. The CDR3 extends over 12 amino acids. Here the CDR3 DNA reads TGTGCCAGCAGCAAAGCTTGCTACGAGCAGTACTTC. Translation: CASSKACYEQYF.

The J gene is TRBJ2-1, the V gene TRBV9, with unresolved D. Germline loops: CDR1 SGDLS, CDR2 YYNGEE. CDR3 length: 13 residues. Trimming pared 0 bases from V and 9 bases from J, leaving 10 bases between. The CDR3 coding sequence is TGTGCCAGCAGCGTAGCAGGAAAAGGTGAGCAGTTCTTC. Its protein is CASSVAGKGEQFF. Filled out from reference TRBV9 and TRBJ2-1, the complete variable domain reads DSGVTQTPKHLITATGQRVTLRCSPRSGDLSVYWYQQSLDQGLQFLIQYYNGEERAKGNILERFSAQQFPDLHSELNLSSLELGDSALYFCASSVAGKGEQFFGPGTRLTVL.

The V call is TRBV30, the J call TRBJ2-1, with D perhaps matching TRBD1 (6 bases). From germline, CDR1 is GTSNPN and CDR2 SVGIG (reference sequence). This CDR3 has 14 amino acids. Trimming took 5 bases from V and 0 from J, leaving 11 bases between them. CDR3 DNA: TGTGCCTGGGGTACAGGGCCCTCCTACAATGAGCAGTTCTTC. Its translation: CAWGTGPSYNEQFF.

The V call is TRBV7-9, the J call TRBJ2-7; D possibly matches TRBD1 or TRBD2 (6 bases each). The V end lost 7 bases, the J end lost 0 bases, and 13 bases lay between the germline ends. This CDR3 has 14 residues. CDR1 SEHNR and CDR2 FQNEAQ come from the germline V gene (reference sequence). This CDR3 reads CASTLSGASYEQYF. CDR3 nucleotides: TGTGCCAGCACCCTCTCGGGGGCCTCCTACGAGCAGTACTTC.

The CDR3 bases are TGTGCCAGCAGCGGGGTAGCGGGAGCGGGTGAGCAGTTCTTC. Protein sequence: CASSGVAGAGEQFF. The chain couples TRBV11-2 to TRBJ2-1, with 9 bases lining up with TRBD2. The V gene's germline CDR1 is SGHAT and CDR2 FQNNGV. With 5 bases clipped from V and 9 bases from J, the junction kept 8 bases outside the gene matches. This CDR3 has 14 residues.

V is TRBV30 and J is TRBJ2-5; a possible D gene is TRBD2 (7 bases). The V and J ends lost 2 bases and 0 bases respectively, with 13 bases between them. The CDR3 consists of 15 residues. Germline values: CDR1 GTSNPN, CDR2 SVGIG (reference sequence). The CDR3 nucleotides read TGTGCCTGGAGTAGGGGGGGAGTGTACCAAGAGACCCAGTACTTC. Amino acids: CAWSRGGVYQETQYF.

This chain uses TRBV7-6 with TRBJ2-1; TRBD2 is a possible D gene (7 bases). CDR1 is SGHVS, CDR2 FNYEAQ, per germline. The germline V and J ends were trimmed by 1 base and 7 bases, with 14 bases remaining between them. There are 15 residues in the CDR3. CDR3 DNA sequence: TGTGCCAGCAGCTTAGTGGGGGGGGGCCTGAATGAGCAGTTCTTC. It codes for CASSLVGGGLNEQFF.

The J gene is TRBJ2-5, the V gene TRBV7-2; D uncertain. Trimming left V 1 base short and J 5 bases short, with 11 bases between. The germline CDR1 and CDR2 sequences are SGHTA and FQGNSA. This CDR3 comprises 14 residues. The CDR3 spells CASSLVIGWETQYF. CDR3 in DNA: TGTGCCAGCAGCTTAGTGATAGGGTGGGAGACCCAGTACTTC.

The chain joins TRBV7-2 to TRBJ1-3; D not resolved. CDR1 and CDR2 from the germline V gene are SGHTA and FQGNSA. Between the trimmed V and J ends, which lost 1 base and 4 bases, there was a span of 8 bases. The CDR3 length is 14 residues. The CDR3 nucleotides read TGTGCCAGCAGCTTAGGGACGGTGGGAAACACCATATATTTT. Its translation is CASSLGTVGNTIYF.

CDR3 coding DNA: TGTGCCAGCAGCTTAACCCCGAAGAAGCAGTACTTC. Translating it yields CASSLTPKKQYF. V is TRBV7-3 and J is TRBJ2-7; D is uncertain. There are 12 residues in the CDR3. Germline CDR1 SGHTA, CDR2 FQGTGA. Trimming shortened V by 0 bases and J by 8 bases, and 8 bases separated the two germline ends.

The rearrangement links TRBV6-1 to TRBJ1-2; 9 bases line up with TRBD1. V gave up 3 bases and J gave up 7 bases; unmatched junction bases: 18. The CDR3 contains 18 residues. The germline gives CDR1 MNHNS, CDR2 SASEGT. The CDR3 nucleotides are TGTGCCAGCAGTGAGGAAATCACCGGGACAGGGTTATTAATTGGCTACACCTTC. Amino acids: CASSEEITGTGLLIGYTF.

This clone occurred once. The chain has TRBV30 and TRBJ2-2, with 9 bases that match TRBD1. In germline, CDR1 is GTSNPN, CDR2 SVGIG (reference sequence). The CDR3 spans 15 residues. The V and J ends lost 5 bases and 8 bases, in that order; junction bases with no gene match: 12. The CDR3 coding sequence is TGTGCCTGGGCCAGAGCGGGACAGGGCCATGGGGAGCTGTTTTTT. It yields the protein CAWARAGQGHGELFF.

This chain joins TRBV4-3 and TRBJ1-4, with 8 bases lining up with TRBD1. V lost 8 bases and J lost 8; bases outside the gene matches: 10. Germline CDR1 and CDR2: LGHNA and YSLEER. This CDR3 is 14 amino acids long. DNA for the CDR3: TGCGCCAGCCTAGAGACAGGGGTTAGGGAAAAACTGTTTTTT. Protein sequence: CASLETGVREKLFF.

The V call is TRBV27, the J call TRBJ1-2; D gene ambiguous. Trimming shortened V by 0 bases and J by 0 bases, and 5 bases separated the two germline ends. Germline-derived CDR1 and CDR2 are MNHEY and SMNVEV (reference sequence). The CDR3 spans 14 residues. The CDR3 region has the DNA TGTGCCAGCAGTTTATCCCCAGCTAACTATGGCTACACCTTC. It translates to CASSLSPANYGYTF.

This clone was recorded only once. V usage is TRBV9 and J usage is TRBJ1-2; D is possibly TRBD1 (6 bases). V dropped 2 bases and J dropped 0 bases, with 14 bases sitting between them. The CDR3 loop spans 16 amino acids. Germline lookup yields CDR1 SGDLS and CDR2 YYNGEE. CDR3: CASSVPQGGPNYGYTF. The CDR3 DNA sequence: TGTGCCAGCAGCGTGCCACAGGGCGGACCTAACTATGGCTACACCTTC. Complete variable domain (other parts from reference TRBV9 and TRBJ1-2): DSGVTQTPKHLITATGQRVTLRCSPRSGDLSVYWYQQSLDQGLQFLIQYYNGEERAKGNILERFSAQQFPDLHSELNLSSLELGDSALYFCASSVPQGGPNYGYTFGSGTRLTVV.

The chain has TRBV6-5 and TRBJ2-3, with D perhaps given as TRBD1 or TRBD2 (6 bases each). V lost 2 bases to trimming and J lost 5 bases, with 14 bases between them. The germline CDR1 and CDR2 sequences are MNHEY and SVGAGI. The CDR3 totals 15 residues. CDR3: CASSYRGGPGDTQYF. DNA for the CDR3: TGTGCCAGCAGTTACAGAGGGGGGCCTGGAGATACGCAGTATTTT.

The CDR3 region has the DNA TGTGCCAGCAGCGGGGACAGGGGACTACTCTACGAGCAGTACTTC. It encodes CASSGDRGLLYEQYF. The chain has TRBV5-6 and TRBJ2-7, with TRBD1 matching 10 bases. Trimming cost V 4 bases and J 3 bases; bases outside gene matches: 7. The V gene's germline CDR1 is SGHDT and CDR2 YYEEEE. The CDR3 totals 15 residues.

This chain uses TRBV5-1 with TRBJ2-1, with 9 bases matching TRBD2. The germline CDR1 and CDR2 sequences are SGHRS and YFSETQ. The CDR3 is 15 amino acids. With 5 bases clipped from V and 6 bases from J, the junction kept 9 bases outside the gene matches. CDR3 bases: TGCGCCAGCAGATTAGCGGGAGTGGGACCCAATGAGCAGTTCTTC. It codes for CASRLAGVGPNEQFF.